One and the same sample provided the 6 T cell receptor beta chains below, sequenced in a study of blood T cells in healthy people across ages. It was with a sample-barcoded 5' primer and a J-beta primer mix that a second PCR of roughly 7 to 12 cycles was run. TCRdb recomputed calls from the 5' RACE reads with MiXCR, one row per CDR3 protein. The data hold fewer than 1,000,000 distinct CDR3 sequences, with 35% to 60% observed a single time. What was sequenced was blood. The source is a man older than 75 in good health.

This clonotype was observed a few times. The chain recombines TRBV30 with TRBJ2-7; 7 bases map to TRBD2. Per germline, CDR1 GTSNPN and CDR2 SVGIG (reference sequence). Trimming removed 0 bases from V and 6 bases from J; junction bases left unmatched: 11. This CDR3 region has 15 residues. The CDR3 DNA is TGTGCCTGGAGTGTGGGTAGGACGGGAGGAGGCGAGCAGTACTTC. Protein: CAWSVGRTGGGEQYF.

This chain joins TRBV21-1 and TRBJ2-4; TRBD2, the D gene given by the table, was not confirmed from the DNA. The J call may be mistaken, given a closer DNA end match to TRBJ2-7. TRBV21-1 is a pseudogene segment. This CDR3 region has 15 residues. The CDR3 sequence: CASLSPLAGVHEQYF. The CDR3 bases are TGTGCCAGCCTGTCTCCTCTAGCGGGAGTCCACGAGCAGTACTTC.

Only a few counts were recorded for this clonotype. The CDR3 nucleotides are TGCGCCAGCAGCTTGCTTGTTAGCTCCGAGCAGTACTTC. Translating it yields CASSLLVSSEQYF. V usage is TRBV5-1 and J usage is TRBJ2-7, with D hard to call. Trimming took 1 base from V and 6 from J, leaving 11 bases between them. CDR1 and CDR2 (germline): SGHRS, YFSETQ. The CDR3 sequence is 13 residues long. The full variable domain, completed using reference TRBV5-1 and TRBJ2-7, is KAGVTQTPRYLIKTRGQQVTLSCSPISGHRSVSWYQQTPGQGLQFLFEYFSETQRNKGNFPGRFSGRQFSNSRSEMNVSTLELGDSALYLCASSLLVSSEQYFGPGTRLTVT.

This clonotype was recorded at least ten times. The gene calls are TRBV14 and TRBJ2-7; 8 positions agree with TRBD2. There are 16 residues in the CDR3. Germline V lookup: CDR1 SGHDN, CDR2 FVKESK. Trimming cost V 1 base and J 5 bases; bases outside gene matches: 10. CDR3 in DNA: TGTGCCAGCAGCCAAGGGGGACTAGTCGTTGTCCACGAGCAGTACTTC. This codes for CASSQGGLVVVHEQYF.

The sample holds one count of this clonotype. This clone may be a read error of a much larger clone one base away. CDR3: CATSNLQGNEQYF. CDR3 coding DNA: TGTGCCACCAGCAATCTACAGGGGAATGAGCAGTACTTC. The genes are TRBV15 and TRBJ2-1; 7 bases are a match to TRBD1. The tail of the sequence fits TRBJ2-7 better, so the J call may be wrong. The CDR3 contains 13 residues. Germline CDR1 LNHNV, CDR2 YYDKDF (reference sequence).

V and J are TRBV5-1 and TRBJ2-1; the match to TRBD1 covers 7 bases. V lost 1 base, J lost 8 bases, and 6 bases stayed unmatched. The CDR3 is 14 amino acids. Germline CDR1 reads SGHRS; CDR2 reads YFSETQ. This CDR3 is CASSLSGQRHEQFF. The CDR3 DNA reads as TGCGCCAGCAGCTTGTCGGGACAGAGACATGAGCAGTTCTTC.